Listed below are T cell receptor beta chains from one sample, sequenced in a study of T cell changes during pregnancy in multiple sclerosis. Assay used: immunoSEQ multiplex PCR; TCRdb lists only in-frame clones, some missing. The data show approximately 130,000 clones, roughly 97% seen once. The material was peripheral blood, obtained after pregnancy. These receptors all stem from a female donor with multiple sclerosis, enrolled in a pregnancy study. Both conserved end residues are part of each CDR3. A D gene is named only where the DNA matches it firmly. Expanded clones get a size class; other rows say once, few or many, or leave the size out.

v_call	clone_size	d_call	j_call	cdr3_aa	cdr3_nt
TRBV5-1	few	.	TRBJ2-5	CASSSEQGTQETQYF	TGCGCCAGCAGCTCCGAACAGGGAACCCAAGAGACCCAGTACTTC
TRBV5-6	.	.	TRBJ1-3	CASSLVTGSGNTIYF	TGTGCCAGCAGCTTGGTTACGGGGTCTGGAAACACCATATATTTT
TRBV28	.	TRBD2	TRBJ2-1	CASSSPFLAGGYNEQFF	TGTGCCAGCAGTTCCCCTTTCCTAGCGGGAGGGTACAATGAGCAGTTCTTC
TRBV29-1	.	.	TRBJ1-2	CSVEENNRGYGYTF	TGCAGCGTTGAAGAGAATAACAGAGGGTATGGCTACACCTTC
TRBV5-1	.	.	TRBJ2-7	CASSFGRAYEQYF	TGCGCCAGCAGCTTTGGCAGGGCCTACGAGCAGTACTTC
TRBV5-1	.	TRBD2	TRBJ2-5	CASSPQPLSGGQETQYF	TGCGCCAGCAGCCCCCAGCCTTTGAGCGGGGGCCAAGAGACCCAGTACTTC
TRBV4-2	.	.	TRBJ2-3	CASSRTTDGDTDTQYF	TGTGCCAGCAGCCGGACGACTGACGGGGACACAGATACGCAGTATTTT
TRBV4-1	.	TRBD2	TRBJ2-1	CASSQDLGGLDQFF	TGCGCCAGCAGCCAAGATCTGGGGGGACTAGACCAGTTCTTC
TRBV7-9	.	.	TRBJ1-2	CASSPGLYGYTF	TGTGCCAGCAGTCCTGGCCTCTATGGCTACACCTTC
TRBV6-5	.	TRBD2	TRBJ2-7	CASGPRAPGGGEQYF	TGTGCCAGCGGCCCCCGGGCACCGGGGGGTGGCGAGCAGTACTTC
TRBV7-8	.	.	TRBJ2-3	CASSLMGPGGLTDTQYF	TGTGCCAGCAGCTTAATGGGGCCAGGGGGACTCACAGATACGCAGTATTTT
TRBV28	.	TRBD2	TRBJ2-3	CASSLQITSGDTDTQYF	TGTGCCAGCAGTTTACAAATTACTAGCGGGGACACAGATACGCAGTATTTT
TRBV18	.	TRBD1	TRBJ1-1	CASSPGGGAPEAFF	TGTGCCAGCTCACCAGGAGGGGGCGCGCCTGAAGCTTTCTTT
TRBV5-6	.	TRBD2	TRBJ2-3	CASSRLLTSGTDTQYF	TGTGCCAGCAGCCGCCTGTTGACTAGCGGCACAGATACGCAGTATTTT
TRBV18	.	.	TRBJ1-5	CASSLTRELNQPQHF	TGTGCCAGCTCACTGACCCGGGAACTAAATCAGCCCCAGCATTTT
TRBV9	.	.	TRBJ2-2	CASSTRTVLSSTGELFF	TGTGCCAGCAGCACCCGGACAGTGCTATCGAGCACCGGGGAGCTGTTTTTT
TRBV25-1	.	TRBD2	TRBJ2-2	CASSDRGVTSGSPGELFF	TGTGCCAGCAGTGATCGTGGGGTGACTAGCGGGAGCCCCGGGGAGCTGTTTTTT
TRBV10-3	.	.	TRBJ2-7	CAISVPGSNEQYF	TGTGCCATCAGTGTCCCGGGGAGCAACGAGCAGTACTTC
TRBV4-2	.	TRBD2	TRBJ2-7	CASSPLAGASYEQYF	TGTGCCAGCAGCCCATTAGCGGGAGCGAGCTACGAGCAGTACTTC
TRBV5-4	.	TRBD1	TRBJ2-3	CASSYPTGASTDTQYF	TGTGCCAGCAGCTACCCGACAGGGGCTAGCACAGATACGCAGTATTTT
TRBV5-5	once	.	TRBJ1-2	CASSLSGVHYGYTF	TGTGCCAGCAGTCTAAGCGGGGTTCACTATGGCTACACCTTC
TRBV19	.	.	TRBJ2-2	CASSLRSGSANTGELFF	TGTGCCAGTAGTCTCCGTTCCGGCAGCGCGAACACCGGGGAGCTGTTTTTT
TRBV28	.	.	TRBJ2-1	CASSLGDYNEQFF	TGTGCCAGCAGTTTAGGAGATTACAATGAGCAGTTCTTC
TRBV7-6	.	.	TRBJ2-2	CASSPRGGNAIQTGELFF	TGTGCCAGCAGCCCGAGGGGAGGAAACGCCATACAGACCGGGGAGCTGTTTTTT
TRBV7-9	.	.	TRBJ2-6	CASTGWGANVLTF	TGTGCCAGCACCGGTTGGGGGGCCAACGTCCTGACTTTC
TRBV6-5	.	.	TRBJ1-1	CASTRDQVLTEAFF	TGTGCCAGCACCAGAGACCAGGTACTGACTGAAGCTTTCTTT
TRBV7-2	.	.	TRBJ2-1	CASSLILGVSYNEQFF	TGTGCCAGCAGCTTAATCCTAGGCGTCTCCTACAATGAGCAGTTCTTC
TRBV5-4	.	.	TRBJ2-7	CASSLPGGGYEQYF	TGTGCCAGCAGCCTCCCCGGCGGCGGCTACGAGCAGTACTTC
TRBV30	.	TRBD2	TRBJ2-3	CAWSARRTSGITDTQYF	TGTGCCTGGAGTGCTAGACGGACTAGCGGGATCACAGATACGCAGTATTTT
TRBV7-8	.	.	TRBJ1-4	CASSLYGEMEKLFF	TGTGCCAGCAGCTTATACGGAGAAATGGAAAAACTGTTTTTT
TRBV10-3	.	TRBD2	TRBJ2-1	CAISESTRGRASNEQFF	TGTGCCATCAGTGAGTCGACTCGCGGGAGGGCCTCCAATGAGCAGTTCTTC
TRBV9	once	TRBD2	TRBJ2-3	CASSVASGRTDTQYF	TGTGCCAGCAGCGTAGCTAGCGGTCGCACAGATACGCAGTATTTT
TRBV6-1	.	.	TRBJ2-1	CASSHLTSSYNEQFF	TGTGCCAGCAGTCACCTGACTAGCTCCTACAATGAGCAGTTCTTC
TRBV28	.	.	TRBJ1-5	CASSHQGADNQPQHF	TGTGCCAGCAGCCATCAGGGCGCGGACAATCAGCCCCAGCATTTT